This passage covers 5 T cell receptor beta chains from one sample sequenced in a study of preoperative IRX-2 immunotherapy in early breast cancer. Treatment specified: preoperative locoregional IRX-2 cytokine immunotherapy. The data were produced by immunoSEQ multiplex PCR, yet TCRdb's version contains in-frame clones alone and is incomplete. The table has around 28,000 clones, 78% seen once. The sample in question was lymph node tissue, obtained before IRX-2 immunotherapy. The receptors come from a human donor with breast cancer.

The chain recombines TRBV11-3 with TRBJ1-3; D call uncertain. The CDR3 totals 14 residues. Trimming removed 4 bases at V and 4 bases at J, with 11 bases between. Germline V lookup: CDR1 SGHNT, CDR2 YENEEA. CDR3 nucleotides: TGTGCCAGCAGCTCCGGGTTTCGAGGAAACACCATATATTTT. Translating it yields CASSSGFRGNTIYF.

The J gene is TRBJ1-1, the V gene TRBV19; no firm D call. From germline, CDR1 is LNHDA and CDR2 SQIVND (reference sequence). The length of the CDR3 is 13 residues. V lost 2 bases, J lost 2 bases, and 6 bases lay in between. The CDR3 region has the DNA TGTGCCAGTAGTATAACAGTAAACACTGAAGCTTTCTTT. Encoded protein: CASSITVNTEAFF.

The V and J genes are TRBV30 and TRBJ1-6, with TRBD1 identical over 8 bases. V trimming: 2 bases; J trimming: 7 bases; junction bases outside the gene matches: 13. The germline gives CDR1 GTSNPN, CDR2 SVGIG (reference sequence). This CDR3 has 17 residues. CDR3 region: CAWSLDRGGLGNSPLHF. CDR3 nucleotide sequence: TGTGCCTGGAGTCTTGACAGGGGCGGATTGGGAAATTCACCCCTCCACTTT.

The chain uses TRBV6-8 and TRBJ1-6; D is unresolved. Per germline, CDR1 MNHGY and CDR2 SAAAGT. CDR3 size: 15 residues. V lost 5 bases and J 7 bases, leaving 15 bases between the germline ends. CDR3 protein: CASSELSVGNSPLHF. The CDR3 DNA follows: TGTGCCAGCAGTGAGTTATCCGTTGGGAATTCACCCCTCCACTTT.

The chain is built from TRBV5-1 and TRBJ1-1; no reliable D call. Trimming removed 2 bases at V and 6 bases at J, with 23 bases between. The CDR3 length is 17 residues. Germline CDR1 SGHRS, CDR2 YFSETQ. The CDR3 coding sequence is TGCGCCAGCAGCTTTCCTACTGGGAGGGCGGTGAAGGCTGAAGCTTTCTTT. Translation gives CASSFPTGRAVKAEAFF. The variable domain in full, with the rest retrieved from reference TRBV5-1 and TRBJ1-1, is KAGVTQTPRYLIKTRGQQVTLSCSPISGHRSVSWYQQTPGQGLQFLFEYFSETQRNKGNFPGRFSGRQFSNSRSEMNVSTLELGDSALYLCASSFPTGRAVKAEAFFGQGTRLTVV.